The source of this T cell receptor (beta chain) is a study of T cell changes during pregnancy in multiple sclerosis. Sequenced by immunoSEQ multiplex PCR; TCRdb stores in-frame clones only, minus some. The sample contains fewer than 110,000 clones, roughly 92% of which appear only once. CDR1 is SNHLY, CDR2 FYNNEI, per germline. The CDR3 totals 13 residues. V was shortened by 4 bases and J by 8 bases, with 14 bases between the two germline ends. The TCR sequence derives from a female donor in good health, enrolled as a control in a pregnancy study. The rearrangement uses TRBV2 and TRBJ1-2, with D uncertain. This specimen consisted of peripheral blood, obtained in the third trimester of pregnancy. The CDR3 reads CASSVSLSGGYTF. The CDR3 bases are TGTGCCAGCAGTGTCTCACTATCGGGAGGCTACACCTTC.